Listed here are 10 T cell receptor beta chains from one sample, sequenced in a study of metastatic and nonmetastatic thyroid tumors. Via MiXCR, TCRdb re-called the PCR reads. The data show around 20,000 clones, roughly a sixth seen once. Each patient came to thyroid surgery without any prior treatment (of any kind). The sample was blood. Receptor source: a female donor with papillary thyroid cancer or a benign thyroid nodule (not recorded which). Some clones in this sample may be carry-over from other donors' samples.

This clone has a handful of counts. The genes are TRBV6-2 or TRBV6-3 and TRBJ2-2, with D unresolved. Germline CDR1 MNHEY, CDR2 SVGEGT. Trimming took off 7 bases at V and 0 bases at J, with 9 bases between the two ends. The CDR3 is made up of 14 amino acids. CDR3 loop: CASTGRPNTGELFF. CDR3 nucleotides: TGTGCCAGCACCGGCAGACCGAACACCGGGGAGCTGTTTTTT.

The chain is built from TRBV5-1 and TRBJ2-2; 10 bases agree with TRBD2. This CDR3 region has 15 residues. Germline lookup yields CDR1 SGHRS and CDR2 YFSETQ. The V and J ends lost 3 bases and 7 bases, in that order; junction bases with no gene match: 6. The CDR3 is CASSSSGGISGELFF. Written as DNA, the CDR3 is TGCGCCAGCAGCTCTAGCGGGGGTATTAGCGGGGAGCTGTTTTTT. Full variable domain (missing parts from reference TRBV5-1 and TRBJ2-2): KAGVTQTPRYLIKTRGQQVTLSCSPISGHRSVSWYQQTPGQGLQFLFEYFSETQRNKGNFPGRFSGRQFSNSRSEMNVSTLELGDSALYLCASSSSGGISGELFFGEGSRLTVL.

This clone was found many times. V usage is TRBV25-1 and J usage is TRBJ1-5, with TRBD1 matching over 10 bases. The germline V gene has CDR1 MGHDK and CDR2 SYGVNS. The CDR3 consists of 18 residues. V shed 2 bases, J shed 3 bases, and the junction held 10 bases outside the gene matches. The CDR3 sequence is CASSETGTGDGVNQPQHF. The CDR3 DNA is TGTGCCAGCAGTGAAACGGGGACAGGGGACGGAGTCAATCAGCCCCAGCATTTT.

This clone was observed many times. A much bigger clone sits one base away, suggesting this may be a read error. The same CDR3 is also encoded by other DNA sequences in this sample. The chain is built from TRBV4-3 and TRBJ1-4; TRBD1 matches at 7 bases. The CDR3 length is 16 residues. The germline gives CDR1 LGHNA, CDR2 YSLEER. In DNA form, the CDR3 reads TGCGCCAGCAGCCAAGAGAGGGGACAGCCAAATGAGAAACTGTTTTTT. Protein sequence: CASSQERGQPNEKLFF.

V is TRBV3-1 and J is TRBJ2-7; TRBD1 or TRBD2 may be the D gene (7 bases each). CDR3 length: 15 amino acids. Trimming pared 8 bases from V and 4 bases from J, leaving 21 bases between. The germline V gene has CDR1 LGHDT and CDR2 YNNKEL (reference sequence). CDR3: CASSQGGTARYEQYF. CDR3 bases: TGTGCCAGCTCTCAGGGGGGGACAGCGCGATACGAGCAGTACTTC.

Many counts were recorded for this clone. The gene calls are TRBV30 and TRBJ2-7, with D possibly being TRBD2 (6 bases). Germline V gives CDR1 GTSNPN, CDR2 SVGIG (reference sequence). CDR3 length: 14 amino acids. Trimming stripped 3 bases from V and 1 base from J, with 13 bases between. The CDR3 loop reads CAWRGTYSSYEQYF. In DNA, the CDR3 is TGTGCCTGGAGGGGGACTTACTCTTCCTACGAGCAGTACTTC.

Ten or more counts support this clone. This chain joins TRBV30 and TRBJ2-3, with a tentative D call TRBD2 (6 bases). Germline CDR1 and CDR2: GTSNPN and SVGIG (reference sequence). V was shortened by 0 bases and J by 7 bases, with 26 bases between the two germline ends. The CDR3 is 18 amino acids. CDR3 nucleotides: TGTGCCTGGAGTGTAGGTCGTTTCGGCGGGACCCGCCTCCATACGCAGTATTTT. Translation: CAWSVGRFGGTRLHTQYF.

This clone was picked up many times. As DNA, the CDR3 is TGTGCCAGCAGTTTCCGACTACAGGGAAAAGGCAAAAACATTCAGTACTTC. Protein product: CASSFRLQGKGKNIQYF. V gene TRBV6-1 combines with J gene TRBJ2-4; D might be TRBD1 (6 bases). The CDR3 has 17 residues. The germline CDR1 and CDR2 sequences are MNHNS and SASEGT. The V gene lost 5 bases and the J gene lost 3 bases, with 20 bases spanning the gap.

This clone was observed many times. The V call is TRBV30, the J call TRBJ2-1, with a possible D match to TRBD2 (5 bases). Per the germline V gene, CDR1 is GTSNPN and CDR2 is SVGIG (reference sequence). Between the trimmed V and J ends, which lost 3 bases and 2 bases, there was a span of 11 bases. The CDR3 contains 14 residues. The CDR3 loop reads CAWSWRRPYNEQFF. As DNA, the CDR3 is TGTGCCTGGAGCTGGAGGAGGCCCTACAATGAGCAGTTCTTC.

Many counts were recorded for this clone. This chain's CDR3 is CASSLPGTTPNEQYF. CDR3 DNA sequence: TGTGCCAGCAGCCTTCCCGGGACTACCCCTAATGAGCAGTACTTC. The genes are TRBV5-6 and TRBJ2-7, with 7 bases fitting TRBD2. This CDR3 comprises 15 residues. J lost 7 bases, V lost 4 bases, and 14 bases had no gene match. Germline lookup yields CDR1 SGHDT and CDR2 YYEEEE.